These 14 T cell receptor beta chains originate from one sample sequenced in a study of cytomegalovirus exposure and HLA in healthy donors. Use of 60 Vbeta and 13 Jbeta primers characterized the PCR. The protocol was immunoSEQ multiplex PCR, while the TCRdb copy is restricted to in-frame clones and leaves out a portion. The sample lists over 95,000 clones; around 70% were seen once. Sequenced sample: PBMCs. The receptors shown here come from a woman between 40 and 50 years old in good health and CMV-seropositive.

This clone was detected once. The chain combines TRBV6-5 with TRBJ1-5; the D is unclear. Trimming pared 10 bases from V and 0 bases from J, leaving 16 bases between. This CDR3 is built from 15 residues. Germline CDR1 reads MNHEY; CDR2 reads SVGAGI. The CDR3: CATKNAAYSNQPQHF. CDR3 coding DNA: TGTGCCACCAAAAATGCGGCCTATAGCAATCAGCCCCAGCATTTT.

The V and J genes are TRBV9 and TRBJ2-5; maybe TRBD2 (5 bases). CDR3 length: 16 amino acids. CDR1 and CDR2 from the germline V gene are SGDLS and YYNGEE. Trimming stripped 4 bases from V and 5 bases from J, with 21 bases between. CDR3 in DNA: TGTGCCAGCAGCTCCTCTCCGGGATCCGGGTTCGAGACCCAGTACTTC. Translation: CASSSSPGSGFETQYF.

The V gene is TRBV7-9, the J gene TRBJ2-2; 7 bases are shared with TRBD2. The CDR3 totals 14 residues. Germline CDR1 SEHNR, CDR2 FQNEAQ (reference sequence). Unmatched junction bases numbered 8, after V lost 10 bases and J lost 3 bases. CDR3 sequence (DNA): TGTGCCACCCAGGGAGGGAAGGACACCGGGGAGCTGTTTTTT. Its protein is CATQGGKDTGELFF.

This rearrangement joins TRBV6-4 to TRBJ1-6; weak D call: TRBD1 (6 bases). Germline CDR1 is MRHNA and CDR2 is SNTAGT. The CDR3 is 19 residues long. The V end was cut by 2 bases, the J end by 0 bases, with 17 bases between. The CDR3 DNA is TGTGCCAGCAGTGACGAGGACAGAACCGCGAGCTCCTATAATTCACCCCTCCACTTT. Translating gives CASSDEDRTASSYNSPLHF.

The chain employs TRBV5-6 and TRBJ1-1; 9 positions match TRBD1. CDR3 length: 15 amino acids. The trim removed 5 bases at V and 1 base at J, leaving 6 bases unmatched. Germline CDR1 is SGHDT and CDR2 is YYEEEE. CDR3 sequence reads: CASSREGQGNTEAFF. CDR3 DNA sequence: TGTGCCAGCAGTAGAGAGGGACAGGGGAACACTGAAGCTTTCTTT.

This clone came up a few times. The chain has TRBV6-1 and TRBJ1-5; a possible D gene is TRBD1 (5 bases). Per the germline V gene, CDR1 is MNHNS and CDR2 is SASEGT. The CDR3 has 15 residues. With 4 bases removed from V and 5 bases from J, the gap between germline ends came to 15 bases. In DNA form, the CDR3 reads TGTGCCAGCAGTGCTCAGGACAACGGGTATCAGCCCCAGCATTTT. Protein product: CASSAQDNGYQPQHF.

V gene TRBV29-1 combines with J gene TRBJ1-2; TRBD1 is a possible D gene (6 bases). The CDR3 loop spans 15 amino acids. Per the germline V gene, CDR1 is SQVTM and CDR2 is ANQGSEA. V lost 3 bases, J lost 6 bases, and 20 bases lay in between. The CDR3 region has the DNA TGCAGCGTTGACGGGGGGGCGCGCGGTCTCGATGGCTACACCTTC. It yields the protein CSVDGGARGLDGYTF.

CDR3 in amino acids: CASSLEGLAGGPYNEQFF. The CDR3 region has the DNA TGTGCCAGCAGCTTAGAAGGTCTAGCGGGGGGCCCCTACAATGAGCAGTTCTTC. The chain is built from TRBV11-2 and TRBJ2-1; 11 nucleotides line up with TRBD2. Germline loops: CDR1 SGHAT, CDR2 FQNNGV. This CDR3 is built from 18 residues. Trimming cost V 0 bases and J 2 bases; bases outside gene matches: 6.

This chain uses TRBV4-1 with TRBJ1-2, with D possibly being TRBD1 (6 bases). CDR3 size: 14 residues. V shed 4 bases and J shed 2 bases, with 11 bases lying between them. CDR1 MGHRA and CDR2 YSYEKL come from the germline V gene. The CDR3 loop is CASSLRTDNYGYTF. The DNA for the CDR3 is TGCGCCAGCAGCCTCCGGACAGACAACTATGGCTACACCTTC.

The gene calls are TRBV18 and TRBJ1-2; D uncertain. Germline loops: CDR1 KGHSH, CDR2 LQKENI. This CDR3 is 13 amino acids long. Between the trimmed V and J ends, which lost 0 bases and 10 bases, there was a span of 12 bases. The CDR3 loop reads CASSPPTRSAYTF. CDR3 in DNA: TGTGCCAGCTCACCACCCACAAGATCTGCCTACACCTTC.

The chain has TRBV11-2 and TRBJ1-6, with D perhaps matching TRBD1 (5 bases). The CDR3 length is 14 residues. CDR1 SGHAT and CDR2 FQNNGV come from the germline V gene. Between the trimmed V and J ends, which lost 0 bases and 10 bases, there was a span of 10 bases. CDR3 loop: CASSLDREGSPLHF. CDR3 sequence (DNA): TGTGCCAGCAGCTTAGACAGGGAGGGATCACCCCTCCACTTT.

This clone was recorded a few times. In DNA form, the CDR3 reads TGTGCCAGCAGCCGAACAGGGACCTATGGCTACACCTTC. Translation: CASSRTGTYGYTF. The rearrangement uses TRBV6-6 and TRBJ1-2; possibly TRBD1 for D (6 bases). CDR3 length: 13 amino acids. CDR1 MNHNY and CDR2 SVGAGI come from the germline V gene (reference sequence). Trimming removed 6 bases from V and 4 bases from J, with 12 bases in between.

The chain combines TRBV9 with TRBJ2-1; D is undetermined. Germline V lookup: CDR1 SGDLS, CDR2 YYNGEE. V was pared by 0 bases and J by 1 base, with 5 bases between. This CDR3 region has 14 residues. The CDR3 region has the DNA TGTGCCAGCAGCGTAGAACTGTCCTACAATGAGCAGTTCTTC. Protein product: CASSVELSYNEQFF. The variable domain in full, with the rest retrieved from reference TRBV9 and TRBJ2-1, is DSGVTQTPKHLITATGQRVTLRCSPRSGDLSVYWYQQSLDQGLQFLIQYYNGEERAKGNILERFSAQQFPDLHSELNLSSLELGDSALYFCASSVELSYNEQFFGPGTRLTVL.

This sequence joins TRBV7-2 and TRBJ2-5; D remains unclear. Germline V CDR1 and CDR2: SGHTA, FQGNSA. Between the trimmed V and J ends, which lost 5 bases and 5 bases, there was a span of 9 bases. The CDR3 is made up of 12 amino acids. The CDR3 reads CASSPYGETQYF. The CDR3 nucleotides are TGTGCCAGCAGCCCGTACGGGGAGACCCAGTACTTC.